This TCR beta chain was obtained from a study of read filtering for tumor transcriptome and immune sequencing. At the level of the study: Transcriptome libraries were built from DNase-treated RNA.

The length of the CDR3 is 15 residues. With 2 bases clipped from V and 2 bases from J, the junction kept 3 bases outside the gene matches. CDR1 and CDR2 (germline): SGHRS, YFSETQ. Study-wide findings and caveats: Roughly 79% of IR-seq clonotypes had one read, totaling approximately 3.3% of reads; RNA-seq: around 70% and 40%.

At least ten counts were recorded for this clonotype. The antigen remains undetermined. Molecular barcoded adaptors covering alpha/delta and beta/gamma chains were used on 400 to 450 ng RNA. TCRdb redid the calling of the reads with MiXCR, one entry per CDR3 protein. Of some 80,000 distinct CDR3 sequences listed, 9% to 15% are singletons. The TCR was taken from a donor over 35 with multiple myeloma. The genes are TRBV5-1 and TRBJ1-5; 8 bases match TRBD1. Sequenced: a population of CD138-negative cells sorted from bone marrow. CDR3 DNA: TGCGCCAGCAGCTTAGAGACAGGGGGCAATCAGCCCCAGCATTTT. The encoded protein is CASSLETGGNQPQHF.